These 30 T cell receptor beta chains were all obtained from the same sample, sequenced in a study of Ad26.COV2.S vaccination and SARS-CoV-2 variants. Indicated treatment: about 20 received Ad26.COV2.S at low or high dose, single or two shots; roughly 5 received placebo; per-sample allocation not given. The samples were gathered on day 63 after the first injection of vaccine or placebo. TCRdb's copy holds only in-frame clones and misses some; the assay was immunoSEQ multiplex PCR. The sample consists of fewer than 900,000 clones, around 90% of them appearing once. The source was peripheral blood, collected in a trial of Ad26.COV2.S vaccine versus placebo. These receptors originate from a person aged 18 to 59 who received the Ad26.COV2.S COVID-19 vaccine or a placebo.

The chain recombines TRBV7-6 with TRBJ1-1; D gene ambiguous. Germline CDR1 SGHVS, CDR2 FNYEAQ. Trimming removed 5 bases at V and 0 bases at J, with 13 bases between. The CDR3 loop spans 15 amino acids. CDR3 nucleotides: TGTGCCAGCAGCCCCTCCGGAGCTGTGAACACTGAAGCTTTCTTT. Translated, it gives CASSPSGAVNTEAFF. Variable domain in full (rest from reference TRBV7-6 and TRBJ1-1): GAGVSQSPRYKVTKRGQDVALRCDPISGHVSLYWYRQALGQGPEFLTYFNYEAQQDKSGLPNDRFSAERPEGSISTLTIQRTEQRDSAMYRCASSPSGAVNTEAFFGQGTRLTVV.

The chain joins TRBV19 to TRBJ1-6; no clear D. The germline CDR1 and CDR2 sequences are LNHDA and SQIVND (reference sequence). The CDR3 spans 13 residues. The germline V and J ends were trimmed by 5 bases and 10 bases, with 12 bases remaining between them. CDR3 in DNA: TGTGCCAGTAGTCCCTACGAAGAATCACCCCTCCACTTT. Protein sequence: CASSPYEESPLHF.

The CDR3 coding sequence is TGTGCCAGCAGTTACGTCGGGGCCCAGAGGGCTTTCTTT. Translation: CASSYVGAQRAFF. This chain connects TRBV6-2 or TRBV6-3 to TRBJ1-1; D might be TRBD1 (5 bases). Germline-derived CDR1 and CDR2 are MNHEY and SVGEGT. Trimming left V 2 bases short and J 11 bases short, with 15 bases between. The CDR3 is 13 residues long.

The rearrangement uses TRBV7-2 and TRBJ2-3; 7 bases line up with TRBD2. Germline assignment: CDR1 SGHTA and CDR2 FQGNSA. CDR3 length equals 16 residues. V gave up 1 base and J gave up 2 bases; unmatched junction bases: 6. The CDR3 coding sequence is TGTGCCAGCAGCTTAGTTTCTAGCGGATCCACAGATACGCAGTATTTT. Amino acids: CASSLVSSGSTDTQYF.

The chain carries TRBV11-2 and TRBJ2-1, with D hard to call. This CDR3 contains 13 residues. The ends were cut back, 9 bases at V and 5 bases at J, with 14 bases in the middle. CDR1 and CDR2 from the germline V gene are SGHAT and FQNNGV. Written as DNA, the CDR3 is TGTGCCAGTCAGCTATCACAAGACAATGAGCAGTTCTTC. It yields the protein CASQLSQDNEQFF.

This sequence joins TRBV5-1 and TRBJ2-6; 7 bases agree with TRBD1. The CDR3 has 15 residues. Germline trimming cut 5 bases from V and 4 bases from J; bases unmatched to any gene: 6. The germline V gene encodes CDR1 SGHRS and CDR2 YFSETQ. The chain's CDR3 is CASRATGSGANVLTF. DNA for the CDR3: TGCGCCAGCAGGGCGACAGGGTCCGGGGCCAACGTCCTGACTTTC.

The rearrangement links TRBV6-2 or TRBV6-3 to TRBJ1-2, with no clear D. This CDR3 contains 14 residues. V shed 4 bases and J shed 3 bases, with 12 bases lying between them. Per germline, CDR1 MNHEY and CDR2 SVGEGT. CDR3 loop: CASSSPSGDYGYTF. In nucleotides, the CDR3 is TGTGCCAGCAGTTCCCCGTCGGGAGACTATGGCTACACCTTC.

V and J are TRBV19 and TRBJ1-5, with 11 bases lining up with TRBD1. With 5 bases clipped from V and 2 bases from J, the junction kept 14 bases outside the gene matches. The CDR3 is 19 amino acids. The germline gives CDR1 LNHDA, CDR2 SQIVND (reference sequence). CDR3 sequence (DNA): TGTGCCAGTAGTGCCCCCGGGACAGGGGGACTCTGGGGCAATCAGCCCCAGCATTTT. This codes for CASSAPGTGGLWGNQPQHF.

The chain links TRBV19 to TRBJ2-2; the D is unclear. V was pared by 3 bases and J by 1 base, with 6 bases between. Germline V lookup: CDR1 LNHDA, CDR2 SQIVND (reference sequence). This CDR3 has 14 residues. DNA for the CDR3: TGTGCCAGTAGTATTGGAAAGAACACCGGGGAGCTGTTTTTT. As protein: CASSIGKNTGELFF.

As DNA, the CDR3 is TGTGCCACCAGCATATTACTTGGGAACACTGAAGCTTTCTTT. It translates to CATSILLGNTEAFF. The V gene is TRBV15, the J gene TRBJ1-1; D is unclear. The CDR3 loop spans 14 amino acids. Deletions cut 4 bases from V and 1 base from J, with 10 bases between. Germline loops: CDR1 LNHNV, CDR2 YYDKDF (reference sequence).

In its sample, this clone was seen once. V usage is TRBV27 and J usage is TRBJ2-7, with D possibly TRBD2 on 6 matching bases. The germline V gene encodes CDR1 MNHEY and CDR2 SMNVEV (reference sequence). Trimming shortened V by 4 bases and J by 5 bases, and 21 bases separated the two germline ends. This CDR3 has 16 residues. The CDR3 DNA is TGTGCCAGCAGTTCGCGACGGAGTAGGGACTTACACGAGCAGTACTTC. The encoded protein is CASSSRRSRDLHEQYF.

The rearrangement joins TRBV14 to TRBJ2-1; no reliable D call. CDR1 and CDR2 (germline): SGHDN, FVKESK. The V end lost 6 bases, the J end lost 6 bases, and 15 bases lay between the germline ends. The CDR3 is 14 amino acids. In DNA form, the CDR3 reads TGTGCCAGCAGGCAACACTCTCTGAGCAATGAGCAGTTCTTC. Translated, it gives CASRQHSLSNEQFF.

This clone was seen only once. The chain couples TRBV7-9 to TRBJ1-1; no clear D. This CDR3 spans 14 amino acids. Germline CDR1 reads SEHNR; CDR2 reads FQNEAQ (reference sequence). Trimming took 4 bases from V and 5 from J, leaving 14 bases between them. DNA of the CDR3: TGTGCCAGCAGCTCCTCGACCCGGAGGACTGAAGCTTTCTTT. Translated, it gives CASSSSTRRTEAFF.

This clone has a handful of counts. This chain connects TRBV20-1 to TRBJ1-2; no firm D call. V lost 3 bases to trimming and J lost 2 bases, with 7 bases between them. This CDR3 has 12 residues. The germline CDR1 and CDR2 sequences are DFQATT and SNEGSKA (reference sequence). DNA for the CDR3: TGCAGTGCTAGTGTACCCAACTATGGCTACACCTTC. Residues: CSASVPNYGYTF.

Points on this clone: The junction departs from the called germline gene at one end, perhaps through a read error. The V call is TRBV3-1 (or the pseudogene TRBV3-2), the J call TRBJ2-4; tentative D call: TRBD1 (6 bases). The germline V gene encodes CDR1 LGHDT and CDR2 YNNKEL (reference sequence). The CDR3 loop spans 12 amino acids. The CDR3 DNA follows: TGTGCCAGCAGCCAATTGACAGGCGGCTTGGACTTC. Protein sequence: CASSQLTGGLDF.

This chain uses TRBV9 with TRBJ2-7, with 7 bases aligning to TRBD1. V shed 4 bases and J 4 bases; nucleotides not matched to a gene: 14. The germline gives CDR1 SGDLS, CDR2 YYNGEE. The CDR3 has 16 amino acids. CDR3 amino acids: CASSPYHGTDPYEQYF. The CDR3 DNA sequence: TGTGCCAGCAGCCCTTACCACGGGACAGATCCTTACGAGCAGTACTTC.

The chain links TRBV5-1 to TRBJ1-1; 7 nucleotides align to TRBD1. V dropped 2 bases and J dropped 0; count of bases not matched to a gene: 7. Germline V lookup: CDR1 SGHRS, CDR2 YFSETQ. The CDR3 is 16 amino acids. CDR3 nucleotides: TGCGCCAGCAGCTTTCAAGCAGGGGGGATGAACACTGAAGCTTTCTTT. It yields the protein CASSFQAGGMNTEAFF.

This chain links TRBV14 with TRBJ2-7, with 8 nucleotides matching TRBD1. This CDR3 comprises 16 residues. V shed 3 bases and J 2 bases; nucleotides not matched to a gene: 9. CDR1 is SGHDN, CDR2 FVKESK, per germline. The CDR3 spells CASSQARTGRPYEQYF. In DNA form, the CDR3 reads TGTGCCAGCAGCCAGGCCCGGACAGGGAGGCCCTACGAGCAGTACTTC.

The chain combines TRBV5-4 with TRBJ1-2; TRBD1 matches at 7 bases. J was trimmed by 5 bases and V by 1 base; bases with no gene match: 2. This CDR3 contains 13 residues. CDR1 and CDR2 from the germline V gene are SGHNT and YYREEE (reference sequence). The CDR3 DNA reads TGTGCCAGCAGCTTGTTACAGGGGTATGGCTACACCTTC. It is translated as CASSLLQGYGYTF.

CDR3 loop: CATSLKEGVYEKLFF. CDR3 sequence (DNA): TGTGCCACCTCACTGAAGGAGGGAGTTTATGAAAAACTGTTTTTT. J is TRBJ1-4 and V is TRBV24-1; no clear D. The CDR3 length is 15 residues. Trimming pared 9 bases from V and 6 bases from J, leaving 19 bases between. Germline CDR1 reads KGHDR; CDR2 reads SFDVKD.

The genes are TRBV2 and TRBJ1-2, with D unresolved. There are 13 residues in the CDR3. V was shortened by 2 bases and J by 7 bases, with 11 bases between the two germline ends. In germline, CDR1 is SNHLY, CDR2 FYNNEI. The CDR3 protein is CASSERRHAGYTF. The CDR3, as DNA: TGTGCCAGCAGTGAACGGCGGCATGCTGGCTACACCTTC.

The genes are TRBV5-6 and TRBJ1-2; D call uncertain. V shed 0 bases and J shed 3 bases, with 9 bases lying between them. This CDR3 contains 14 residues. CDR1 and CDR2 (germline): SGHDT, YYEEEE. In DNA, the CDR3 is TGTGCCAGCAGCTTGGCCCCTGGCCACTATGGCTACACCTTC. It encodes CASSLAPGHYGYTF.

The rearrangement joins TRBV9 to TRBJ2-7; TRBD1 matches at 7 bases. The germline V gene encodes CDR1 SGDLS and CDR2 YYNGEE. The CDR3 spans 14 residues. Trimming at V came to 0 bases and at J to 5 bases, leaving 5 bases not matched to a gene. This CDR3 reads CASSVAGTGDEQYF. The DNA for the CDR3 is TGTGCCAGCAGCGTAGCCGGCACAGGGGACGAGCAGTACTTC.

This chain connects TRBV6-2 or TRBV6-3 to TRBJ1-2, with D uncertain. The germline CDR1 and CDR2 sequences are MNHEY and SVGEGT. V shed 2 bases and J shed 5 bases, with 15 bases lying between them. This CDR3 has 15 amino acids. This CDR3 reads CASSYLLGPDYGYTF. The CDR3 DNA reads TGTGCCAGCAGTTACCTATTAGGGCCTGATTATGGCTACACCTTC.

The chain combines TRBV30 with TRBJ1-6; D is unresolved. Between the trimmed V and J ends, which lost 1 base and 0 bases, there was a span of 7 bases. CDR3 length: 15 amino acids. From germline, CDR1 is GTSNPN and CDR2 SVGIG (reference sequence). The CDR3 protein is CAWSARYSYNSPLHF. DNA for the CDR3: TGTGCCTGGAGTGCCAGGTACTCCTATAATTCACCCCTCCACTTT.

Concerning this clone itself: Other nucleotide sequences from this sample produce the same CDR3. The genes are TRBV7-3 and TRBJ1-1; D uncertain. CDR1 and CDR2 from the germline V gene are SGHTA and FQGTGA. Trimming left V 3 bases short and J 1 base short, with 6 bases between. The CDR3 runs 13 residues. The CDR3 region has the DNA TGTGCCAGCAGCTTGTCAGAGAACACTGAAGCTTTCTTT. Translation: CASSLSENTEAFF.

V and J are TRBV4-1 and TRBJ2-1, with TRBD2 matching over 14 bases. In germline, CDR1 is MGHRA, CDR2 YSYEKL. The CDR3 consists of 18 residues. J lost 8 bases, V lost 1 base, and 10 bases had no gene match. CDR3 residues: CASSQGRLAGGLGYEQFF. The CDR3 DNA is TGCGCCAGCAGCCAAGGCAGACTAGCGGGGGGGCTGGGTTATGAGCAGTTCTTC.

This chain links TRBV29-1 with TRBJ2-1, with D maybe TRBD2 (5 bases). The V and J ends lost 6 bases and 6 bases respectively, with 9 bases between them. CDR3 size: 11 residues. Germline V gene sequence: CDR1 SQVTM, CDR2 ANQGSEA. The CDR3 sequence is CSVTMINEQFF. DNA of the CDR3: TGCAGCGTGACTATGATCAATGAGCAGTTCTTC.

This chain connects TRBV6-5 to TRBJ1-5; D remains ambiguous. Germline V lookup: CDR1 MNHEY, CDR2 SVGAGI. This CDR3 comprises 14 residues. V was cut by 3 bases and J by 1 base, with 7 bases left in between. In nucleotides, the CDR3 is TGTGCCAGCAGTTATGGCTCGAGCAATCAGCCCCAGCATTTT. This codes for CASSYGSSNQPQHF.

The chain uses TRBV3-1 (or the pseudogene TRBV3-2) and TRBJ2-1; 10 bases are shared with TRBD1. Germline V gene lookup returns CDR1 LGHDT and CDR2 YNNKEL (reference sequence). The CDR3 length is 16 residues. The V and J ends lost 2 bases and 5 bases, in that order; junction bases with no gene match: 6. The CDR3, as DNA: TGTGCCAGCAGCCAACTGGGACAGGGGATTCACAATGAGCAGTTCTTC. It translates to CASSQLGQGIHNEQFF.